This record covers a single TCR beta chain. The antigen remains unidentified. V was trimmed by 9 bases and J by 1 base, leaving 9 bases between them. The CDR3 covers 12 residues. Germline CDR1 and CDR2: MNHNY and SVGAGI (reference sequence). This entry belongs to a study of vaccination effects on CD4 cells after COVID-19. Study summary: The authors sampled three convalescent patients early and late after vaccination.

When nine to ten days of culture had elapsed, CD4+ T cells were isolated. Documented for the person is a PCR-confirmed SARS-CoV-2 infection occurring between March and December 2020. BNT162b2 vaccine or mRNA-1273 vaccine was given to participants in two doses. Repertoires were generated with immunoSEQ multiplex PCR, while TCRdb's copy carries only in-frame clones and drops some. The repertoire holds about 44,000 clones, with over 60% as singletons. The genes are TRBV6-6 and TRBJ1-1, with D unresolved. The source material was CD4+ T cells from PBMCs cultured without peptide, sampled after COVID-19 vaccination. The sequence was collected from a human donor who had a prior SARS-CoV-2 infection. CDR3 DNA sequence: TGTGCCAGTAACCGGGGGAACACTGAAGCTTTCTTT. Its protein product is CASNRGNTEAFF.